The 13 T cell receptor beta chains given below trace back to one sample, sequenced in a study of shared clonotypes between healthy human individuals. Libraries were prepared by immunoSEQ multiplex PCR; TCRdb keeps only in-frame clonotypes and omits some of them. Of 470,000 or so clones listed, around 73% were seen once; the top ten hold about 11%. The sample was PBMCs. The receptor set was obtained from a middle-aged woman in good health. Some clones in this sample may be carry-over from other donors' samples.

The chain is built from TRBV2 and TRBJ1-2; D ambiguous. CDR3 length: 13 amino acids. Deletions cut 1 base from V and 6 bases from J, with 9 bases between. The V gene's germline CDR1 is SNHLY and CDR2 FYNNEI. The CDR3 sequence: CASSEGRNHGYTF. DNA for the CDR3: TGTGCCAGCAGTGAAGGCAGGAACCATGGCTACACCTTC.

CDR3 nucleotides: TGTGCCAGCTCACCACCGTGGCCATACCTGGGGCAGTTCTTC. This gives the protein CASSPPWPYLGQFF. The V gene is TRBV18, the J gene TRBJ2-1; D call uncertain. The CDR3 extends over 14 amino acids. The V gene's germline CDR1 is KGHSH and CDR2 LQKENI. Between the trimmed V and J ends, which lost 0 bases and 12 bases, there was a span of 15 bases.

This clone was detected only once. The V and J genes are TRBV4-2 and TRBJ2-2; possibly TRBD1 for D (6 bases). This CDR3 has 15 amino acids. The germline V gene encodes CDR1 LGHNA and CDR2 YNFKEQ. Trimming took 4 bases from V and 5 from J, leaving 14 bases between them. CDR3 amino acids: CASSLQGIGTGELFF. In DNA form, the CDR3 reads TGTGCCAGCAGCCTCCAGGGGATAGGGACCGGGGAGCTGTTTTTT.

The rearrangement links TRBV28 to TRBJ2-7; weak D call: TRBD2 (7 bases). CDR1 is MDHEN and CDR2 is SYDVKM in the germline V gene. V gave up 5 bases and J gave up 0 bases, with 41 bases separating them. The CDR3 contains 24 residues. The CDR3 DNA sequence: TGTGCCAGCAGTCCGCTATTCTCCGTTAGGGGGGGGAGGACTGGACGGAAAAGCTCCTACGAGCAGTACTTC. Protein product: CASSPLFSVRGGRTGRKSSYEQYF.

The chain joins TRBV7-2 to TRBJ1-1; 7 bases map to TRBD1. V shed 5 bases and J 0 bases; nucleotides not matched to a gene: 6. The CDR3 spans 15 residues. Looked up from germline, CDR1 is SGHTA and CDR2 is FQGNSA. The CDR3 protein is CASSKNRGLNTEAFF. DNA for the CDR3: TGTGCCAGCAGCAAAAACAGGGGACTGAACACTGAAGCTTTCTTT. The variable domain in full, completed from reference TRBV7-2 and TRBJ1-1, reads GAGVSQSPSNKVTEKGKDVELRCDPISGHTALYWYRQSLGQGLEFLIYFQGNSAPDKSGLPSDRFSAERTGGSVSTLTIQRTQQEDSAVYLCASSKNRGLNTEAFFGQGTRLTVV.

Worth noting for this clone: Its ends do not fully match the called genes, so a read error is possible. The rearrangement links TRBV5-1 to TRBJ2-3, with D perhaps given as TRBD1 or TRBD2 (5 bases each). The germline V gene encodes CDR1 SGHRS and CDR2 YFSETQ. This CDR3 is built from 14 residues. The CDR3 reads CASRLAGTTDTQYF. In nucleotides, the CDR3 is TGCGCCAGCAGATTGGCAGGGACCACAGATACGCAGTATTTT.

The V call is TRBV5-6, the J call TRBJ2-1; D is possibly TRBD1 or TRBD2 (5 bases each). Looked up from germline, CDR1 is SGHDT and CDR2 is YYEEEE. V was shortened by 4 bases and J by 8 bases, with 13 bases between the two germline ends. The CDR3 is 13 amino acids. CDR3 sequence: CASSTGLLDEQFF. In DNA, the CDR3 is TGTGCCAGCAGCACGGGGCTGCTGGATGAGCAGTTCTTC.

The chain carries TRBV2 and TRBJ2-7, with TRBD1 matching over 7 bases. Germline assignment: CDR1 SNHLY and CDR2 FYNNEI. Trimming removed 5 bases from V and 0 bases from J; junction bases left unmatched: 4. The CDR3 has 14 residues. The CDR3 DNA reads as TGTGCCAGCAGTTCTCGACAGGGCTCCTACGAGCAGTACTTC. It yields the protein CASSSRQGSYEQYF.

The chain uses TRBV7-2 and TRBJ2-3; D is possibly TRBD1 or TRBD2 (5 bases each). V lost 4 bases and J 2 bases, leaving 13 bases between the germline ends. The CDR3 consists of 15 residues. Per germline, CDR1 SGHTA and CDR2 FQGNSA. Written as DNA, the CDR3 is TGTGCCAGCAGCTCCGGGGACCCTTACACAGATACGCAGTATTTT. Translated: CASSSGDPYTDTQYF.

This chain joins TRBV28 and TRBJ2-7; TRBD1 is a possible D gene (6 bases). V lost 0 bases, J lost 2 bases, and 11 bases lay in between. Germline V gives CDR1 MDHEN, CDR2 SYDVKM. The CDR3 is 15 residues long. The CDR3 sequence: CASSLWDRLTYEQYF. CDR3 in DNA: TGTGCCAGCAGTTTATGGGACAGATTAACCTACGAGCAGTACTTC.

J is TRBJ2-1 and V is TRBV9, with D possibly TRBD1 on 6 matching bases. CDR3 size: 14 residues. V shed 0 bases and J shed 2 bases, with 6 bases lying between them. Germline CDR1 reads SGDLS; CDR2 reads YYNGEE. Here the CDR3 DNA reads TGTGCCAGCAGCGTAGACAGGGCCTACAATGAGCAGTTCTTC. Translation: CASSVDRAYNEQFF.

V is TRBV7-9 and J is TRBJ1-4; 9 bases fit TRBD1. The CDR3 consists of 16 residues. Germline assignment: CDR1 SEHNR and CDR2 FQNEAQ (reference sequence). J lost 7 bases, V lost 1 base, and 7 bases had no gene match. CDR3 loop: CASSLGVTGGSEKLFF. In DNA form, the CDR3 reads TGTGCCAGCAGCTTAGGGGTGACAGGGGGAAGTGAAAAACTGTTTTTT. Filled out from reference TRBV7-9 and TRBJ1-4, the complete variable domain reads DTGVSQNPRHKITKRGQNVTFRCDPISEHNRLYWYRQTLGQGPEFLTYFQNEAQLEKSRLLSDRFSAERPKGSFSTLEIQRTEQGDSAMYLCASSLGVTGGSEKLFFGSGTQLSVL.

V is TRBV29-1 and J is TRBJ1-2, with TRBD1 matching 10 bases. Germline V lookup: CDR1 SQVTM, CDR2 ANQGSEA. The trim removed 2 bases at V and 0 bases at J, leaving 3 bases unmatched. This CDR3 has 15 residues. The CDR3 reads CSVELGQGANYGYTF. The CDR3 coding sequence is TGCAGCGTTGAACTAGGACAGGGGGCTAACTATGGCTACACCTTC.